This entry concerns a single T cell receptor (beta chain). The data originate from a study of blood T cell repertoires in COVID-19. Study as a whole: Spain, Italy and the United States supplied samples that represented acute and convalescent COVID-19. Sources were T cells, B-cell-depleted T cells, or PBMCs; the material itself was cDNA or gDNA.

Original analysis: Amplification from reference gene primers served as the basis for estimated nucleated cell counts. TCRdb keeps only in-frame clones here, not all; method: immunoSEQ multiplex PCR. The V and J calls and clone size were taken over from that table, and D and trimming were inferred from the DNA. The table lists fewer than 350,000 clones, around 81% of them singletons, with around 3% in the top ten. Germline lookup yields CDR1 SGHKS and CDR2 YYEKEE (reference sequence). The V end was cut by 5 bases, the J end by 3 bases, with 15 bases between. The CDR3 is 15 amino acids. This TCR derives from a woman aged 55-75 years with active or convalescent COVID-19. The material sequenced was peripheral blood. V is TRBV5-5 and J is TRBJ2-1, with a tentative D call TRBD2 (5 bases). CDR3 DNA: TGTGCCAGCAGGGCCCTTATCGGGGACTACAATGAGCAGTTCTTC. Amino acids: CASRALIGDYNEQFF.